These 10 T cell receptor beta chains originate from one sample sequenced in a study of shared clonotypes between healthy human individuals. Assay: immunoSEQ multiplex PCR; the TCRdb copy retains only in-frame clones and omits some. The data hold around 1.1 million clones, with around 82% observed a single time. The sequenced material came from memory CD4+ T cells from PBMCs. The subset here: CD45RA-negative fraction. The receptors were gathered from a young man in good health. Some clones in this sample may be carry-over from other donors' samples.

The chain combines TRBV29-1 with TRBJ2-2, with D tentatively TRBD1 (6 bases). V was trimmed by 1 base and J by 7 bases, leaving 19 bases between them. Germline CDR1 and CDR2: SQVTM and ANQGSEA. The CDR3 has 16 residues. The CDR3: CSVEVLRTASNGELFF. CDR3 DNA: TGCAGCGTTGAAGTTCTGCGGACAGCAAGTAACGGGGAGCTGTTTTTT.

The chain carries TRBV4-2 and TRBJ1-3, with D hard to call. This CDR3 is 15 amino acids long. Germline CDR1 reads LGHNA; CDR2 reads YNFKEQ. The germline V and J ends were trimmed by 0 bases and 8 bases, with 14 bases remaining between them. CDR3 residues: CASSQDGVRRDTIYF. The CDR3, as DNA: TGTGCCAGCAGCCAAGATGGGGTAAGGCGGGACACCATATATTTT.

The CDR3 loop is CASALVARSGEQYF. DNA for the CDR3: TGTGCCAGCGCCCTGGTAGCCCGATCAGGCGAGCAGTACTTC. J is TRBJ2-7 and V is TRBV28; D is uncertain. Germline CDR1 and CDR2: MDHEN and SYDVKM. V lost 8 bases to trimming and J lost 6 bases, with 20 bases between them. This CDR3 region has 14 residues.

This clone was recorded once. CDR3 coding DNA: TGTGCCACCTCCGTGTGGGGAAGCACAGATACGCAGTATTTT. Protein: CATSVWGSTDTQYF. The chain couples TRBV6-1 to TRBJ2-3, with D uncertain. V was trimmed by 10 bases and J by 0 bases, leaving 14 bases between them. Germline V gives CDR1 MNHNS, CDR2 SASEGT. The CDR3 loop spans 14 amino acids.

This clone was observed once. This chain joins TRBV7-9 and TRBJ2-1; 8 nucleotides match TRBD2. Germline V lookup: CDR1 SEHNR, CDR2 FQNEAQ (reference sequence). The CDR3 loop spans 17 amino acids. The V gene end was trimmed by 1 base and the J gene end by 2 bases; junction bases not matched to a gene: 7. Here the CDR3 reads CASSLESGRTAYNEQFF. CDR3 bases: TGTGCCAGCAGCTTAGAGAGCGGGAGAACAGCCTACAATGAGCAGTTCTTC.

Note on this clone: The identical CDR3 is also encoded by other nucleotide sequences in the sample. The rearrangement uses TRBV11-2 and TRBJ2-5; no firm D call. V was cut by 1 base and J by 3 bases, with 6 bases left in between. CDR1 is SGHAT, CDR2 FQNNGV, per germline. The CDR3 extends over 13 amino acids. CDR3 sequence (DNA): TGTGCCAGCAGCTTAGGTGGGGAAGAGACCCAGTACTTC. Amino acid sequence: CASSLGGEETQYF.

This rearrangement joins TRBV19 to TRBJ2-6; no definite D call. This CDR3 has 15 residues. Germline assignment: CDR1 LNHDA and CDR2 SQIVND (reference sequence). Deletions cut 5 bases from V and 1 base from J, with 9 bases between. CDR3 protein: CASSSAQSGANVLTF. CDR3 nucleotide sequence: TGTGCCAGTAGTTCGGCCCAGTCTGGGGCCAACGTCCTGACTTTC.

The chain couples TRBV28 to TRBJ1-5, with a possible D match to TRBD1 (6 bases). The CDR3 consists of 16 residues. CDR1 and CDR2 from the germline V gene are MDHEN and SYDVKM. V lost 5 bases and J lost 2, with 16 bases in between. The CDR3 nucleotides are TGTGCCAGCAGTCCCGCCCAGGGGCGCGGCAATCAGCCCCAGCATTTT. Its protein is CASSPAQGRGNQPQHF.

The rearrangement uses TRBV30 and TRBJ1-1; D not resolved. The CDR3 consists of 13 residues. V lost 0 bases and J lost 5, with 10 bases in between. CDR1 is GTSNPN and CDR2 is SVGIG in the germline V gene (reference sequence). In DNA, the CDR3 is TGTGCCTGGAGTGTTGCGGGGTGGACTGAAGCTTTCTTT. Amino acids: CAWSVAGWTEAFF. The full variable domain, its missing parts supplied by reference TRBV30 and TRBJ1-1, is SQTIHQWPATLVQPVGSPLSLECTVEGTSNPNLYWYRQAAGRGLQLLFYSVGIGQISSEVPQNLSASRPQDRQFILSSKKLLLSDSGFYLCAWSVAGWTEAFFGQGTRLTVV.

The chain is built from TRBV28 and TRBJ1-3; a possible D gene is TRBD1 (5 bases). The CDR3 totals 15 residues. The germline gives CDR1 MDHEN, CDR2 SYDVKM. Trimming pared 5 bases from V and 6 bases from J, leaving 17 bases between. The CDR3 reads CASSRRDLSANTIYF. DNA of the CDR3: TGTGCCAGCAGTCGAAGGGACTTGAGCGCAAACACCATATATTTT.